The 21 T cell receptor beta chains in this list originate from one sample, sequenced in a study of cytomegalovirus exposure and HLA in healthy donors. PCR amplification relied on 60 Vbeta primers (plus 13 Jbeta primers). Clones were sequenced by immunoSEQ multiplex PCR, and TCRdb holds only the in-frame ones, with some missing. The sample lists roughly 40,000 clones, approximately 55% occurring once. The source material was PBMCs. These TCRs come from a human donor in good health.

This clone has more than one count but fewer than ten. CDR3 in amino acids: CASSRTSGAYEQYF. For the CDR3, the DNA is TGTGCCAGCAGCCGGACTAGCGGGGCCTACGAGCAGTACTTC. The chain is built from TRBV7-2 and TRBJ2-7, with TRBD2 matching over 12 bases. This CDR3 is 14 amino acids long. Germline assignment: CDR1 SGHTA and CDR2 FQGNSA. With V trimmed by 5 bases and J by 2 bases, 1 base remained unmatched. Full variable domain (remainder filled in from reference TRBV7-2 and TRBJ2-7): GAGVSQSPSNKVTEKGKDVELRCDPISGHTALYWYRQSLGQGLEFLIYFQGNSAPDKSGLPSDRFSAERTGGSVSTLTIQRTQQEDSAVYLCASSRTSGAYEQYFGPGTRLTVT.

This clone was detected only a few times. The V call is TRBV5-4, the J call TRBJ1-4; D perhaps matches TRBD1 (5 bases). V lost 0 bases, J lost 7 bases, and 13 bases lay in between. The CDR3 spans 15 residues. Germline V gene data show CDR1 as SGHNT and CDR2 as YYREEE (reference sequence). DNA for the CDR3: TGTGCCAGCAGCTTGGGGGCGGGACCCCCTGAAAAACTGTTTTTT. This encodes CASSLGAGPPEKLFF.

DNA for the CDR3: TGCGCCAGCAGCTCGGACAGGGTTTACGAGCAGTACTTC. Its translation is CASSSDRVYEQYF. This chain links TRBV5-1 with TRBJ2-7, with 8 nucleotides matching TRBD1. Unmatched junction bases numbered 3, after V lost 3 bases and J lost 4 bases. Germline loops: CDR1 SGHRS, CDR2 YFSETQ. CDR3 size: 13 residues.

This rearrangement joins TRBV28 to TRBJ1-5; no clear D. The CDR3 has 13 residues. Germline assignment: CDR1 MDHEN and CDR2 SYDVKM. Trimming left V 7 bases short and J 8 bases short, with 15 bases between. CDR3 amino acids: CASTPGWNKPQHF. The CDR3 DNA reads as TGTGCCAGCACGCCCGGGTGGAACAAGCCCCAGCATTTT.

The chain has TRBV7-9 and TRBJ1-2; 11 nucleotides agree with TRBD1. Germline V lookup: CDR1 SEHNR, CDR2 FQNEAQ (reference sequence). The CDR3 consists of 15 residues. V was pared by 5 bases and J by 8 bases, with 10 bases of the junction left unmatched. The CDR3 nucleotides are TGTGCCAGCAGCCTGTCCCGGGACAGGGGGTGGGGCTACACCTTC. Protein sequence: CASSLSRDRGWGYTF.

The sample holds a few counts of this clone. V usage is TRBV6-5 and J usage is TRBJ1-1; possible D gene TRBD1, 5 bases. Deletions cut 2 bases from V and 0 bases from J, with 10 bases between. The CDR3 sequence is 15 residues long. CDR1 is MNHEY and CDR2 is SVGAGI in the germline V gene. Here the CDR3 reads CASSYGAGLNTEAFF. The CDR3 nucleotides read TGTGCCAGCAGTTACGGGGCAGGCCTGAACACTGAAGCTTTCTTT.

This clone was detected only a few times. The chain combines TRBV2 with TRBJ1-1, with 7 bases identical to TRBD1. V dropped 8 bases and J dropped 7; count of bases not matched to a gene: 7. CDR1 and CDR2 (germline): SNHLY, FYNNEI. The CDR3 sequence is 12 residues long. The CDR3 coding sequence is TGTGCCAGCTTTGAGGGGGCCGGTGAAGCTTTCTTT. As protein: CASFEGAGEAFF.

The rearrangement joins TRBV4-3 to TRBJ1-1; D possibly corresponds to TRBD1 (6 bases). The CDR3 length is 15 residues. The germline V and J ends were trimmed by 1 base and 5 bases, with 14 bases remaining between them. The germline gives CDR1 LGHNA, CDR2 YSLEER. CDR3 sequence (DNA): TGCGCCAGCAGCCAAGTTCCAGGGGAGAAGACTGAAGCTTTCTTT. As protein: CASSQVPGEKTEAFF.

The chain carries TRBV11-2 and TRBJ1-6, with TRBD1 as a possible D gene (6 bases). Trimming removed 3 bases at V and 6 bases at J, with 6 bases between. This CDR3 comprises 13 residues. CDR1 and CDR2 (germline): SGHAT, FQNNGV. The CDR3 protein is CASSLTGNSPLHF. In nucleotides, the CDR3 is TGTGCCAGCAGCTTGACAGGTAATTCACCCCTCCACTTT. The whole variable domain, filled in from reference TRBV11-2 and TRBJ1-6, reads EAGVAQSPRYKIIEKRQSVAFWCNPISGHATLYWYQQILGQGPKLLIQFQNNGVVDDSQLPKDRFSAERLKGVDSTLKIQPAKLEDSAVYLCASSLTGNSPLHFGNGTRLTVT.

This chain links TRBV6-5 with TRBJ2-5; the D is unclear. Trimming stripped 0 bases from V and 5 bases from J, with 10 bases between. This CDR3 comprises 14 residues. Per the germline V gene, CDR1 is MNHEY and CDR2 is SVGAGI. CDR3 in DNA: TGTGCCAGCAGTTACTCGTGGCAGGTCGAGACCCAGTACTTC. Protein: CASSYSWQVETQYF.

This clone was detected only once. The chain links TRBV11-3 to TRBJ2-5, with 7 positions matching TRBD1. The tail of the sequence fits TRBJ2-7 better, so the J call may be wrong. The germline gives CDR1 SGHNT, CDR2 YENEEA. The CDR3 sequence is 18 residues long. The CDR3 region has the DNA TGTGCCAGCAGCTTAGTACCCAGACAGGGTTTGGGTCCCTACGAGCAGTACTTC. Its translation: CASSLVPRQGLGPYEQYF.

The V and J genes are TRBV11-2 and TRBJ2-7; 10 bases map to TRBD2. The CDR3 loop spans 17 amino acids. CDR1 SGHAT and CDR2 FQNNGV come from the germline V gene. The V segment lost 5 bases and the J segment 8 bases; nucleotides outside the gene matches: 18. The CDR3 is CASSPAYVLAGEAKQYF. DNA of the CDR3: TGTGCCAGCAGCCCAGCCTACGTCCTAGCGGGAGAAGCAAAGCAGTACTTC.

This chain links TRBV7-5 with TRBJ1-5. TRBV7-5 is a pseudogene segment. The CDR3 has 13 amino acids. CDR3 loop: CARSHPFGQPQHF. The CDR3 nucleotides are TGTGCCAGAAGCCACCCCTTCGGTCAGCCCCAGCATTTT.

This clone was seen a few times. The chain has TRBV5-4 and TRBJ1-3; tentatively, D is TRBD1 (5 bases). The germline V gene encodes CDR1 SGHNT and CDR2 YYREEE (reference sequence). CDR3 length: 16 residues. V lost 0 bases to trimming and J lost 0 bases, with 10 bases between them. CDR3 nucleotide sequence: TGTGCCAGCAGCTTGGGACAGTATCCCTCTGGAAACACCATATATTTT. This sequence encodes CASSLGQYPSGNTIYF.

This rearrangement joins TRBV6-5 to TRBJ2-7, with 7 bases identical to TRBD1. After removal of 6 bases from V and 3 bases from J, the junction contained 2 bases not matched to a gene. The CDR3 contains 12 residues. Germline CDR1 reads MNHEY; CDR2 reads SVGAGI. The DNA of the CDR3 is TGTGCCAGCAGAACAGGGGACTACGAGCAGTACTTC. It yields the protein CASRTGDYEQYF.

This rearrangement joins TRBV5-4 to TRBJ2-7, with D unresolved. Germline V gene lookup returns CDR1 SGHNT and CDR2 YYREEE (reference sequence). V lost 0 bases, J lost 0 bases, and 7 bases lay in between. This CDR3 comprises 14 residues. DNA for the CDR3: TGTGCCAGCAGCTTGGCTGTTTCCTCCTACGAGCAGTACTTC. As protein: CASSLAVSSYEQYF.

The gene calls are TRBV9 and TRBJ2-3; 10 nucleotides agree with TRBD2. V lost 4 bases to trimming and J lost 1 base; unmatched junction nucleotides: 9. CDR1 is SGDLS, CDR2 YYNGEE, per germline. The CDR3 sequence is 17 residues long. Here the CDR3 reads CASSKAGLAGGTDTQYF. CDR3 in DNA: TGTGCCAGCAGCAAAGCGGGGCTAGCGGGGGGCACAGATACGCAGTATTTT. Complete variable domain (other parts from reference TRBV9 and TRBJ2-3): DSGVTQTPKHLITATGQRVTLRCSPRSGDLSVYWYQQSLDQGLQFLIQYYNGEERAKGNILERFSAQQFPDLHSELNLSSLELGDSALYFCASSKAGLAGGTDTQYFGPGTRLTVL.

There are a few counts of this clone. The DNA of the CDR3 is TGCGCCAGCAGCTTGCGGGGGAACCCTCTGGGCTCTGGAAACACCATATATTTT. It translates to CASSLRGNPLGSGNTIYF. The J gene is TRBJ1-3, the V gene TRBV5-1, with D possibly being TRBD1 (5 bases). There are 18 residues in the CDR3. Per the germline V gene, CDR1 is SGHRS and CDR2 is YFSETQ. Trimming cost V 1 base and J 0 bases, with 17 bases left between them.

This chain links TRBV18 with TRBJ2-6, with a weak D call TRBD2 (5 bases). The germline V gene encodes CDR1 KGHSH and CDR2 LQKENI. Trimming shortened V by 8 bases and J by 2 bases, and 13 bases separated the two germline ends. The CDR3 contains 15 residues. The CDR3 sequence: CASTSYGAGANVLTF. The CDR3 coding sequence is TGTGCCAGCACCTCCTACGGGGCTGGGGCCAACGTCCTGACTTTC.

The chain has TRBV6-1 and TRBJ1-2; no clear D gene. V dropped 7 bases and J dropped 7 bases, with 19 bases sitting between them. The CDR3 is made up of 14 amino acids. Germline V CDR1 and CDR2: MNHNS, SASEGT. CDR3: CASTEWYGEPGYTF. CDR3 sequence (DNA): TGTGCCAGCACCGAATGGTACGGAGAACCTGGCTACACCTTC.

This clone has more than one count but fewer than ten. J is TRBJ1-2 and V is TRBV2; D unclear. From germline, CDR1 is SNHLY and CDR2 FYNNEI. The CDR3 spans 12 residues. V lost 4 bases to trimming and J lost 8 bases, with 11 bases between them. This chain's CDR3 is CASSGGGPGYTF. CDR3 sequence (DNA): TGTGCCAGCAGTGGCGGCGGGCCGGGCTACACCTTC.